This TCR beta chain stems from a study of T cell changes during pregnancy in multiple sclerosis. The V gene's germline CDR1 is LNHDA and CDR2 SQIVND (reference sequence). This CDR3 is built from 15 residues. With 4 bases removed from V and 5 bases from J, the gap between germline ends came to 17 bases. Measured with immunoSEQ multiplex PCR; TCRdb has only the in-frame clones, and not every one. Among 45,000 to 50,000 clones listed, about 91% were seen once. The genes are TRBV19 and TRBJ1-2; D ambiguous. The receptor was isolated from a female donor in good health, enrolled as a control in a pregnancy study. The sequencing here drew on CD4+ T cells from peripheral blood mononuclear cells, taken in the second trimester of pregnancy. The CDR3: CASSKPSGNEYGYTF. CDR3 DNA sequence: TGTGCCAGTAGTAAACCCTCCGGGAACGAATATGGCTACACCTTC.